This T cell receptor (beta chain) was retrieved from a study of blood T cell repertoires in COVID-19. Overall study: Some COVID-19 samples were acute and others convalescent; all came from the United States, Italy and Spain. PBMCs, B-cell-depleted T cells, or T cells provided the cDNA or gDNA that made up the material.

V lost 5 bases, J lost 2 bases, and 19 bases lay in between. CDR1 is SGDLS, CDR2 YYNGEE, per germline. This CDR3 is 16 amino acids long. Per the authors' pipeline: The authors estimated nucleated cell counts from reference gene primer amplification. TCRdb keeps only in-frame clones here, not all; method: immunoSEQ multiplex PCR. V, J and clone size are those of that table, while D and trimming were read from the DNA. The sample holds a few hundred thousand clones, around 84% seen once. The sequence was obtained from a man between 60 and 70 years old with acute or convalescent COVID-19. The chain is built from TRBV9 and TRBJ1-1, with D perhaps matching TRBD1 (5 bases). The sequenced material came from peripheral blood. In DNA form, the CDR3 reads TGTGCCAGCAGTCCCTTGACAGACCTTTCAAACACTGAAGCTTTCTTT. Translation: CASSPLTDLSNTEAFF.